The TCR beta chain described here comes from a study of OX40 agonist ivuxolimab in advanced cancers. This clone came up once. Generated by immunoSEQ multiplex PCR, the TCRdb table keeps only in-frame clones and is missing some. This table has about 31,000 clones, 82% appearing once. V shed 6 bases and J 5 bases; nucleotides not matched to a gene: 5. CDR1 is LNHDA, CDR2 SQIVND, per germline (reference sequence). The CDR3 consists of 13 residues. The V call is TRBV19, the J call TRBJ2-5; 8 bases are a match to TRBD2. The starting material was CD4+ or CD8+ T cells sorted from blood, obtained in a trial of the OX40 agonist ivuxolimab. This clonotype originated in an adult with an advanced solid tumor such as melanoma, head and neck, liver or kidney cancer. CDR3 sequence reads: CASSGRVYETQYF. CDR3 sequence (DNA): TGTGCCAGTAGCGGGAGGGTTTACGAGACCCAGTACTTC.